The present entry profiles one TCR beta chain with its context. No antigen is known for it. CDR3 size: 17 residues. V lost 2 bases to trimming and J lost 3 bases; unmatched junction nucleotides: 10. The germline V gene encodes CDR1 MGHRA and CDR2 YSYEKL. The data are from a study of T cells in Graves' hyperthyroidism and ophthalmopathy. Study results and limitations: In validation, the model predicted ophthalmopathy. These predictions came a median approximately six months before onset. A 13 V-J model separated ophthalmopathy from stable hyperthyroidism. Appearing also in blood were most of the thyroid clonotypes expanded above 0.001.

The investigators amplified TCR beta CDR3 regions from RNA transcripts. HTBI primers drove first-round RT-PCR of the TCR CDR3. TCRdb re-derived calls from the multiplex PCR reads in MiXCR, one entry per CDR3 protein. The sample holds hundreds of thousands of distinct CDR3 sequences, around 15% seen once. Diagnoses rested on clinical symptoms, serum thyroxine and TRAb, thyroid ultrasound and orbital computed tomography. This receptor was taken from a woman aged 25 to 39 with Graves' hyperthyroidism. V usage is TRBV4-1 and J usage is TRBJ2-3; 8 nucleotides align to TRBD1. The sample consisted of blood. The CDR3, as DNA: TGCGCCAGCAGCCAAAACACCCCGACAGGGGCGACAGATACGCAGTATTTT. It is translated as CASSQNTPTGATDTQYF.